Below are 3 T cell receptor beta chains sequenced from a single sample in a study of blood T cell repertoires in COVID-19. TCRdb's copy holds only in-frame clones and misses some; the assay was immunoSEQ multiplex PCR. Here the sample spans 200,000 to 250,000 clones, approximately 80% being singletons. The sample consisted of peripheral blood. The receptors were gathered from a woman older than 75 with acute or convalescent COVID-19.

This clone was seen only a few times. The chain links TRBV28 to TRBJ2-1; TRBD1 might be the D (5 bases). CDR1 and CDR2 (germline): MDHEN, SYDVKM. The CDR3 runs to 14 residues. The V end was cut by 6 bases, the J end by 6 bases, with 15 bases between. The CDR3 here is CASSRIGAFNEQFF. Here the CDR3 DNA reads TGTGCCAGCAGCAGGATAGGGGCTTTCAATGAGCAGTTCTTC.

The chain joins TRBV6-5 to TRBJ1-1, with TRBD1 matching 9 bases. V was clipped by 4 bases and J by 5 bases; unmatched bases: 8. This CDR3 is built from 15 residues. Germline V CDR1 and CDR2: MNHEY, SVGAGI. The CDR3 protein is CASSFGTGRGTEAFF. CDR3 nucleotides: TGTGCCAGCAGTTTCGGGACAGGGAGAGGGACTGAAGCTTTCTTT.

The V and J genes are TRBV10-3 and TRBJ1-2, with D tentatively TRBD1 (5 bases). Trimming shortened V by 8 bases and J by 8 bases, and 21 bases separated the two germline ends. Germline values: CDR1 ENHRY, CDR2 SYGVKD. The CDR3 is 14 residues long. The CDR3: CAIGVRQHMGGYTF. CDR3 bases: TGTGCCATCGGCGTCCGACAGCATATGGGGGGCTACACCTTC.